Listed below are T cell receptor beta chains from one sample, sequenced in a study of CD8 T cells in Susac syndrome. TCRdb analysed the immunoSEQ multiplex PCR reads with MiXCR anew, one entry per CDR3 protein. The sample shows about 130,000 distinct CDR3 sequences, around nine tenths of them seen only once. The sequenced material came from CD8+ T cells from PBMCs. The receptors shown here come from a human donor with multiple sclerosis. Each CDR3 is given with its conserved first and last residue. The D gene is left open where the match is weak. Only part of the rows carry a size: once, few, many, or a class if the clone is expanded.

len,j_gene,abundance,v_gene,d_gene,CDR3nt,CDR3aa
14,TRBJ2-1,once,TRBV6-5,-,TGTGCCAGCAGTTACTCCTTAGCCTACAATGAGCAGTTCTTC,CASSYSLAYNEQFF
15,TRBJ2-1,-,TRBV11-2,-,TGTGCCAGCAGCCTTGACTCAGTCTCCTACAATGAGCAGTTCTTC,CASSLDSVSYNEQFF
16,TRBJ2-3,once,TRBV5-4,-,TGTGCCAGCAGCTTGGAGGGGAAGGCTAGCACAGATACGCAGTATTTT,CASSLEGKASTDTQYF
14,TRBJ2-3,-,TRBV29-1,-,TGCAGCGTCGAGGGGGTAGGGGACACAGATACGCAGTATTTT,CSVEGVGDTDTQYF
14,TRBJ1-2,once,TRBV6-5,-,TGTGCCAGCAGTCCAAACGTCCTAGTCGAGGGCTACACCTTC,CASSPNVLVEGYTF
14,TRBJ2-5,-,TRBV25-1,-,TGTGCCAGCAGTGAAGGGTATGGATATACGGCCCAGTACTTC,CASSEGYGYTAQYF
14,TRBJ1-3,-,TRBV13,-,TGTGCCAGCAGCTTGATGGCGTCTGGAAACACCATATATTTT,CASSLMASGNTIYF
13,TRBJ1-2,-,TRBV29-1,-,TGCAGCGTTGAGCCGGACGACTTCGGGGGCTACACCTTC,CSVEPDDFGGYTF
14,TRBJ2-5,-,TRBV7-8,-,TGTGCCAGCAGCTTCTGGGACGGCCAAGAGACCCAGTACTTC,CASSFWDGQETQYF
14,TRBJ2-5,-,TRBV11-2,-,TGTGCCAGCAGCTTAGAGGTGGGCCAAGAGACCCAGTACTTC,CASSLEVGQETQYF
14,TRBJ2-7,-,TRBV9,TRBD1,TGTGCCAGCAGCCCCGCTGGGGACAGCTACGAGCAGTACTTC,CASSPAGDSYEQYF
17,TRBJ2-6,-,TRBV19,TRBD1,TGTGCCAGTAGTGCCCGGGACAGCCCCCTTGGGGCCAACGTCCTGACTTTC,CASSARDSPLGANVLTF
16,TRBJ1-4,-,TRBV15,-,TGTGCCACCAGCAGAGTAGAGGGAGGCAATTCTGGAAAACTGTTTTTT,CATSRVEGGNSGKLFF
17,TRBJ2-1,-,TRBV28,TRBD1,TGTGCCAGCAGCATTACCGGGACAGCGCTCGGTTACAATGAGCAGTTCTTC,CASSITGTALGYNEQFF
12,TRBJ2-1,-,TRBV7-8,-,TGTGCCAGCAGCCTTTCACAGGGACAGCAGTTCTTC,CASSLSQGQQFF
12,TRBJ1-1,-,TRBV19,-,TGTGCCAGTAGTATGCAGGGGTTGGAAGCTTTCTTT,CASSMQGLEAFF
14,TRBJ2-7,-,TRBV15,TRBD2,TGTGCCACCAGCGCCCCGGGGGGGGACCACGAGCAGTACTTC,CATSAPGGDHEQYF
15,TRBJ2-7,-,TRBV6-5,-,TGTGCCAGCAGCCAACTTGGGGCAGTCCCCTACGAGCAGTACTTC,CASSQLGAVPYEQYF
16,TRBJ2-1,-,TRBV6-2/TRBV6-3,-,TGTGCCAGCAACGCCTACGCTAGCGAATCCTACAATGAGCAGTTCTTC,CASNAYASESYNEQFF
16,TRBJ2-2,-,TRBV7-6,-,TGTGCCAGCAGCTTAGTAATGGCGGGGAGGACCGGGGAGCTGTTTTTT,CASSLVMAGRTGELFF
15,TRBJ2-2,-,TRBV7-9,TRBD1,TGTGCCAGCAGCAGCCCAGGGGGCGCGGCCGGGGAGCTGTTTTTT,CASSSPGGAAGELFF
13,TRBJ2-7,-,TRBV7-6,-,TGTGCCAGCAGCTTAGCAGAAGGGAGCGAGCAGTACTTC,CASSLAEGSEQYF
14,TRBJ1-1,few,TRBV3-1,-,TGTGCCAGCAGCCAAAGGAGGCCGAACACTGAAGCTTTCTTT,CASSQRRPNTEAFF
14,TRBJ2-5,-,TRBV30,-,TGTGCCTCCACTGGAGAAGGGATGGAAGGGACCCAGTACTTC,CASTGEGMEGTQYF
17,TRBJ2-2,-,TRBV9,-,TGTGCCAGCAGCGTAAGTCCGGGACACCTAAACACCGGGGAGCTGTTTTTT,CASSVSPGHLNTGELFF
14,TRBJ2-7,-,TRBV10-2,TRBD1,TGCGCCAGCAGCACCGGGACAGCGTCCTACGAGCAGTACTTC,CASSTGTASYEQYF
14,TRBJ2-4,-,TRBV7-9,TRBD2,TGTGCCACGGCCGGCGGGGGAGCCAAAAACATTCAGTACTTC,CATAGGGAKNIQYF
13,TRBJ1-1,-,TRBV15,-,TGTGCCACCAGCGTCGCGGTGAACACTGAAGCTTTCTTT,CATSVAVNTEAFF
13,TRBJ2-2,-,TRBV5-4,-,TGTGCCTACTCGGAGGACATCACCGGGGAGCTGTTTTTT,CAYSEDITGELFF
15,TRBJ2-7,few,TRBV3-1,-,TGTGCCAGCAGCCAAGGGGTAGCGGATTCCTACGAGCAGTACTTC,CASSQGVADSYEQYF
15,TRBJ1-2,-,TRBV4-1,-,TGCGCCAGCAGCCAAGATTGGGCCGCTAACTATGGCTACACCTTC,CASSQDWAANYGYTF
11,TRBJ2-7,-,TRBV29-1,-,TGCAGCGTCTTTATTGGCTACGAGCAGTACTTC,CSVFIGYEQYF
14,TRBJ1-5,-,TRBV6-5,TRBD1,TGTGCCAGCAGAGGGGGCTGGAGCAATCAGCCCCAGCATTTT,CASRGGWSNQPQHF
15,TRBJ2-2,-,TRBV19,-,TGTGCCAGTAGTATCTCGTTGGAGAGCACCGGGGAGCTGTTTTTT,CASSISLESTGELFF
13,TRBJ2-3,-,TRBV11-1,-,TGTGCCAGCGGGGATTATCGCGAGTATACGCAGTATTTT,CASGDYREYTQYF
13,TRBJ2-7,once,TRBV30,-,TGTGCCTGGACGGCTAGTAGCCCCTACGAGCAGTACTTC,CAWTASSPYEQYF
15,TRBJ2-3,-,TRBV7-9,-,TGTGCCAGCAGCGAGGGTGGCTACAGCACAGATACGCAGTATTTT,CASSEGGYSTDTQYF
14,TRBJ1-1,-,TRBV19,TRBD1,TGTGCCAGTAGTTGGGGGACAGTGAACACTGAAGCTTTCTTT,CASSWGTVNTEAFF
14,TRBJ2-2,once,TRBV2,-,TGTGCCAGCACTTGGGGTAACTCAGGCGGGGAGCTGTTTTTT,CASTWGNSGGELFF
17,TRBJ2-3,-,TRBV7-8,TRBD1,TGTGCCAGCAGCAAATCACCGGGACAGGGTGTAACAGATACGCAGTATTTT,CASSKSPGQGVTDTQYF
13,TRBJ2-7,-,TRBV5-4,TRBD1,TGTGCCAGCAGTTACGACAGGGAGTACGAGCAGTACTTC,CASSYDREYEQYF
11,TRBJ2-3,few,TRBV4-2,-,TGTGCCAGCAGCCACAGGGATACGCAGTATTTT,CASSHRDTQYF
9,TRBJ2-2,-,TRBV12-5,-,TGTACCTACACCGGGGAGCTGTTTTTT,CTYTGELFF
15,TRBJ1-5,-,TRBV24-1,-,TGTGCCACCAGTGATCCAGTAGATAGCAATCAGCCCCAGCATTTT,CATSDPVDSNQPQHF
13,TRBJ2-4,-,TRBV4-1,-,TGCGCCAGCAGCTTCCGAGGCAGTGCCATTCAGTACTTC,CASSFRGSAIQYF
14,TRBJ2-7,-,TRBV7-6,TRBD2,TGTGCCAGCAGCTTGGGGGACTACCCCAACGAGCAGTACTTC,CASSLGDYPNEQYF
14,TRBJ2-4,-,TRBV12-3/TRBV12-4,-,TGTGCCAGCAGTTTGGGGGGAGACAAAAACATTCAGTACTTC,CASSLGGDKNIQYF
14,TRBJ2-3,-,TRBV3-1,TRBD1,TGTGCCAGCAGCCCGGACAGGGGGCAAGATACGCAGTATTTT,CASSPDRGQDTQYF
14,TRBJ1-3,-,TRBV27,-,TGTGCCAGCAGTTTACGAGCAGCTGGAAACACCATATATTTT,CASSLRAAGNTIYF
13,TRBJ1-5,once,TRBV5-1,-,TGCGCCAGCAGTGATGCAGGGGAACAGCCCCAGCATTTT,CASSDAGEQPQHF
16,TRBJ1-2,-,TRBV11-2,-,TGTGCCAGCGCATCCGTGAACCAAGTTGCCAACTATGGCTACACCTTC,CASASVNQVANYGYTF